Presented here are 20 T cell receptor beta chains from one specimen sequenced in a study of cytomegalovirus exposure and HLA in healthy donors. PCR employed 60 Vbeta and 13 Jbeta primers. TCRdb's table, derived via immunoSEQ multiplex PCR, lists solely in-frame clones and lacks some. Among approximately 130,000 clones listed, about 79% were seen once. The source material was PBMCs. These TCRs come from a female donor in good health and CMV-seropositive.

The rearrangement joins TRBV9 to TRBJ2-2; the D gene is possibly TRBD1 (6 bases). Germline-derived CDR1 and CDR2 are SGDLS and YYNGEE. Trimming took 4 bases from V and 0 from J, leaving 13 bases between them. This CDR3 contains 16 residues. The CDR3 sequence: CASSTLGATNTGELFF. The CDR3 nucleotides read TGTGCCAGCAGCACCCTGGGGGCGACGAACACCGGGGAGCTGTTTTTT.

The chain has TRBV21-1 and TRBJ1-3. TRBV21-1 is deemed a pseudogene. The CDR3 totals 15 residues. The CDR3 nucleotides read TGTGCCAGCAGCAAAGAAGGGGAGGGAGAAAACACCATATATTTT. Translated: CASSKEGEGENTIYF.

V and J are TRBV7-9 and TRBJ2-7; TRBD1 matches at 9 bases. Per germline, CDR1 SEHNR and CDR2 FQNEAQ (reference sequence). J gave up 5 bases and V 4 bases, and 6 bases lay outside the gene matches. The CDR3 consists of 14 residues. The DNA for the CDR3 is TGTGCCAGCAGCTGGGGACAGGGAGGCCACGAGCAGTACTTC. Amino acid sequence: CASSWGQGGHEQYF.

The chain combines TRBV10-1 with TRBJ1-1, with a possible D match to TRBD1 (5 bases). Trimming took off 6 bases at V and 1 base at J, with 9 bases between the two ends. CDR3 length: 13 amino acids. The V gene's germline CDR1 is WNHNN and CDR2 SYGVQD (reference sequence). The CDR3 bases are TGCGCCAGCAGCAGAGACAGGAACACTGAAGCTTTCTTT. This gives the protein CASSRDRNTEAFF.

J is TRBJ2-5 and V is TRBV11-2; D not resolved. The V and J ends lost 0 bases and 9 bases respectively, with 8 bases between them. CDR1 and CDR2 from the germline V gene are SGHAT and FQNNGV. The CDR3 has 12 amino acids. The CDR3, as DNA: TGTGCCAGCAGCTTAGATTTCCGGGCCCAGTACTTC. This gives the protein CASSLDFRAQYF.

This clone showed up just a few times. The chain is built from TRBV6-1 and TRBJ2-7; 9 nucleotides match TRBD1. This CDR3 is 15 amino acids long. J gave up 6 bases and V 3 bases, and 9 bases lay outside the gene matches. Germline V CDR1 and CDR2: MNHNS, SASEGT. The CDR3 DNA follows: TGTGCCAGCAGTGAGTACAGGGGGCCCCATGGCGAGCAGTACTTC. This codes for CASSEYRGPHGEQYF.

The chain couples TRBV7-6 to TRBJ1-2, with D possibly TRBD1 on 6 matching bases. This CDR3 spans 16 amino acids. V lost 2 bases to trimming and J lost 1 base, with 14 bases between them. Germline CDR1 and CDR2: SGHVS and FNYEAQ. In nucleotides, the CDR3 is TGTGCCAGCAGCTTAACCGCGGACAGCGTTAACTATGGCTACACCTTC. This sequence encodes CASSLTADSVNYGYTF. The whole variable domain, filled in from reference TRBV7-6 and TRBJ1-2, reads GAGVSQSPRYKVTKRGQDVALRCDPISGHVSLYWYRQALGQGPEFLTYFNYEAQQDKSGLPNDRFSAERPEGSISTLTIQRTEQRDSAMYRCASSLTADSVNYGYTFGSGTRLTVV.

The V and J genes are TRBV30 and TRBJ2-7, with TRBD1 matching over 9 bases. The CDR3 extends over 12 amino acids. From germline, CDR1 is GTSNPN and CDR2 SVGIG (reference sequence). With 7 bases clipped from V and 6 bases from J, the junction kept 7 bases outside the gene matches. The CDR3 nucleotides read TGTGCCTACGACAGGGGGTCGTCCGAGCAGTACTTC. Translation gives CAYDRGSSEQYF.

The V and J genes are TRBV5-4 and TRBJ1-3, with 10 bases matching TRBD1. Germline V gene lookup returns CDR1 SGHNT and CDR2 YYREEE (reference sequence). The trim removed 2 bases at V and 2 bases at J, leaving 13 bases unmatched. The CDR3 length is 19 residues. The CDR3 DNA is TGTGCCAGCAGCTTTTCAAGACACCGGGACAGGGGAACTGGAAACACCATATATTTT. It encodes CASSFSRHRDRGTGNTIYF.

The rearrangement uses TRBV7-8 and TRBJ2-5; 12 nucleotides line up with TRBD2. The CDR3 spans 15 residues. Germline trimming cut 5 bases from V and 2 bases from J; bases unmatched to any gene: 3. The germline V gene encodes CDR1 SGHVS and CDR2 FQNEAQ. In DNA, the CDR3 is TGTGCCAGCAGCCGACTAGCGGGGGCACAAGAGACCCAGTACTTC. It encodes CASSRLAGAQETQYF.

V usage is TRBV5-1 and J usage is TRBJ1-3; 11 nucleotides align to TRBD1. The ends lost 4 bases at V and 5 bases at J; junction bases unmatched: 5. CDR3 length: 15 residues. In germline, CDR1 is SGHRS, CDR2 YFSETQ. Here the CDR3 DNA reads TGCGCCAGCAGCCGGACAGGGGGCGAGAGAAACACCATATATTTT. It specifies CASSRTGGERNTIYF.

The chain recombines TRBV4-2 with TRBJ2-7; 7 nucleotides agree with TRBD1. J lost 3 bases, V lost 0 bases, and 5 bases had no gene match. The CDR3 has 15 residues. Germline V gene sequence: CDR1 LGHNA, CDR2 YNFKEQ. The CDR3 DNA follows: TGTGCCAGCAGCCAAGATATGAACAGGGGCTACGAGCAGTACTTC. Translation: CASSQDMNRGYEQYF.

Here the CDR3 reads CASTGQGRSTEAFF. As DNA, the CDR3 is TGTGCCAGCACTGGACAGGGAAGGTCCACTGAAGCTTTCTTT. The chain has TRBV28 and TRBJ1-1; TRBD1 agrees at 8 bases. Germline CDR1 MDHEN, CDR2 SYDVKM. The CDR3 covers 14 residues. Trimming removed 7 bases from V and 4 bases from J; junction bases left unmatched: 8. Based on the CDR3 plus reference TRBV28 and TRBJ1-1, the full variable domain is DVKVTQSSRYLVKRTGEKVFLECVQDMDHENMFWYRQDPGLGLRLIYFSYDVKMKEKGDIPEGYSVSREKKERFSLILESASTNQTSMYLCASTGQGRSTEAFFGQGTRLTVV.

The chain is built from TRBV29-1 and TRBJ2-3; a possible D gene is TRBD2 (6 bases). Germline assignment: CDR1 SQVTM and CDR2 ANQGSEA. Trimming removed 7 bases at V and 2 bases at J, with 16 bases between. The CDR3 is made up of 14 amino acids. This CDR3 reads CSASRRAPTDTQYF. CDR3 nucleotides: TGCAGCGCGAGTAGGAGGGCTCCCACAGATACGCAGTATTTT.

The chain employs TRBV6-5 and TRBJ1-2; TRBD1 aligns across 10 bases. The CDR3 spans 13 residues. Per germline, CDR1 MNHEY and CDR2 SVGAGI. V shed 8 bases, J shed 2 bases, and the junction held 2 bases outside the gene matches. The CDR3 sequence is CASRQGANYGYTF. CDR3 DNA: TGTGCCAGCCGACAGGGGGCGAACTATGGCTACACCTTC.

The chain uses TRBV6-4 and TRBJ2-7; 7 bases fit TRBD1. The CDR3 consists of 12 residues. The J segment lost 7 bases and the V segment lost 8 bases, leaving 8 bases of the junction unmatched. Germline V gene data show CDR1 as MRHNA and CDR2 as SNTAGT. CDR3 coding DNA: TGTGCCAGCTCACAGGGGATAGGGGAGCAGTACTTC. Translation gives CASSQGIGEQYF.

The rearrangement uses TRBV27 and TRBJ2-1, with D maybe TRBD2 (6 bases). Per germline, CDR1 MNHEY and CDR2 SMNVEV (reference sequence). V lost 8 bases and J lost 6, with 14 bases in between. The CDR3 sequence is 13 residues long. The CDR3 here is CASEEGGGNEQFF. The CDR3 coding sequence is TGTGCCAGCGAGGAGGGAGGAGGCAATGAGCAGTTCTTC.

This clone appeared a few times. The chain uses TRBV11-2 and TRBJ2-3; tentatively, D is TRBD2 (6 bases). Germline V CDR1 and CDR2: SGHAT, FQNNGV. CDR3 length equals 18 residues. The ends were cut back, 1 base at V and 3 bases at J, with 20 bases in the middle. The chain's CDR3 is CASSLGGGRGFRTDTQYF. The CDR3 nucleotides are TGTGCCAGCAGCTTAGGTGGAGGACGGGGGTTTCGGACAGATACGCAGTATTTT.

The chain employs TRBV29-1 and TRBJ2-3; D possibly corresponds to TRBD2 (6 bases). In germline, CDR1 is SQVTM, CDR2 ANQGSEA. CDR3 length equals 13 residues. V was shortened by 5 bases and J by 0 bases, with 9 bases between the two germline ends. CDR3 loop: CSVSRGSTDTQYF. The CDR3 DNA reads TGCAGCGTTTCGCGGGGCAGCACAGATACGCAGTATTTT.

V and J are TRBV2 and TRBJ1-2; perhaps TRBD1 as D (6 bases). The CDR3 is 15 amino acids. Germline values: CDR1 SNHLY, CDR2 FYNNEI. V lost 1 base to trimming and J lost 2 bases, with 11 bases between them. As DNA, the CDR3 is TGTGCCAGCAGTGAAGACAGGGACCGAAACTATGGCTACACCTTC. It specifies CASSEDRDRNYGYTF. The full variable domain, with the rest looked up from reference TRBV2 and TRBJ1-2, is EPEVTQTPSHQVTQMGQEVILRCVPISNHLYFYWYRQILGQKVEFLVSFYNNEISEKSEIFDDQFSVERPDGSNFTLKIRSTKLEDSAMYFCASSEDRDRNYGYTFGSGTRLTVV.